The 9 T cell receptor beta chains listed next were all sequenced from one sample in a study of OX40 agonist ivuxolimab in advanced cancers. The table came from immunoSEQ multiplex PCR; TCRdb's copy has only in-frame clones and leaves some out. Altogether roughly 76,000 clones are present, approximately 84% being singletons, with the ten largest covering 25%. The material sequenced was CD4+ or CD8+ T cells sorted from blood, taken in a trial of the OX40 agonist ivuxolimab. Receptors originate from an adult with an advanced solid tumor such as melanoma, head and neck, liver or kidney cancer.

The chain is built from TRBV5-5 and TRBJ1-2; tentative D call: TRBD1 (5 bases). This CDR3 region has 14 residues. The germline gives CDR1 SGHKS, CDR2 YYEKEE (reference sequence). Trimming took off 6 bases at V and 0 bases at J, with 12 bases between the two ends. The CDR3 protein is CASTPGSPNYGYTF. CDR3 bases: TGTGCCAGCACCCCAGGGTCTCCTAACTATGGCTACACCTTC.

V gene TRBV5-1 combines with J gene TRBJ1-1; TRBD1 is a possible D gene (5 bases). The CDR3 has 14 residues. Germline CDR1 and CDR2: SGHRS and YFSETQ. Deletions cut 3 bases from V and 1 base from J, with 10 bases between. The CDR3 DNA reads as TGCGCCAGCAGCTCCGAGGGGACGAACACTGAAGCTTTCTTT. As protein: CASSSEGTNTEAFF.

The chain uses TRBV19 and TRBJ1-2; 9 positions match TRBD1. J was trimmed by 7 bases and V by 5 bases; bases with no gene match: 11. The CDR3 covers 15 residues. The germline CDR1 and CDR2 sequences are LNHDA and SQIVND (reference sequence). Written as DNA, the CDR3 is TGTGCCAGTAGTCTATCCCTGACAGGGGGTGGTGGCTACACCTTC. Encoded protein: CASSLSLTGGGGYTF. Full variable domain (missing parts from reference TRBV19 and TRBJ1-2): DGGITQSPKYLFRKEGQNVTLSCEQNLNHDAMYWYRQDPGQGLRLIYYSQIVNDFQKGDIAEGYSVSREKKESFPLTVTSAQKNPTAFYLCASSLSLTGGGGYTFGSGTRLTVV.

The CDR3 coding sequence is TGTGCCAGCACCATTAGTCCAAAACAGGGTGAAGCTTTCTTT. Its protein product is CASTISPKQGEAFF. This chain links TRBV7-9 with TRBJ1-1, with D tentatively TRBD1 (6 bases). V was pared by 7 bases and J by 7 bases, with 19 bases between. This CDR3 region has 14 residues. Germline CDR1 SEHNR, CDR2 FQNEAQ (reference sequence).

The rearrangement links TRBV5-1 to TRBJ1-6; D is unresolved. V was cut by 0 bases and J by 9 bases, with 19 bases left in between. The CDR3 contains 17 residues. Germline V lookup: CDR1 SGHRS, CDR2 YFSETQ. CDR3 DNA: TGCGCCAGCAGCTTGGCCAATAGAGCCGGCCTTGGTTCACCCCTCCACTTT. It yields the protein CASSLANRAGLGSPLHF. The variable domain in full, with the rest retrieved from reference TRBV5-1 and TRBJ1-6, is KAGVTQTPRYLIKTRGQQVTLSCSPISGHRSVSWYQQTPGQGLQFLFEYFSETQRNKGNFPGRFSGRQFSNSRSEMNVSTLELGDSALYLCASSLANRAGLGSPLHFGNGTRLTVT.

V is TRBV10-1 and J is TRBJ1-2, with 7 bases lining up with TRBD1. CDR1 is WNHNN and CDR2 is SYGVQD in the germline V gene (reference sequence). Trimming at V came to 10 bases and at J to 2 bases, leaving 10 bases not matched to a gene. The CDR3 contains 14 residues. In DNA form, the CDR3 reads TGCGCCACCCTAGGGGGCAACATGAACTATGGCTACACCTTC. Translated, it gives CATLGGNMNYGYTF.

The chain combines TRBV10-2 with TRBJ2-3; 8 bases are a match to TRBD2. This CDR3 is 14 amino acids long. From germline, CDR1 is WSHSY and CDR2 SAAADI. V lost 7 bases to trimming and J lost 1 base; unmatched junction nucleotides: 4. In DNA, the CDR3 is TGCGCCAGCATCCCCGGGGGGGGCACAGATACGCAGTATTTT. Protein sequence: CASIPGGGTDTQYF.

This sequence joins TRBV5-1 and TRBJ2-1, with TRBD2 identical over 8 bases. CDR3 length equals 15 residues. Germline CDR1 is SGHRS and CDR2 is YFSETQ. Unmatched junction bases numbered 13, after V lost 5 bases and J lost 9 bases. The CDR3 region has the DNA TGCGCCAGCAGTCCGGGACTAGGTGCGGAGGGTGAGCAGTTCTTC. It specifies CASSPGLGAEGEQFF. The whole variable domain, remainder taken from reference TRBV5-1 and TRBJ2-1, is KAGVTQTPRYLIKTRGQQVTLSCSPISGHRSVSWYQQTPGQGLQFLFEYFSETQRNKGNFPGRFSGRQFSNSRSEMNVSTLELGDSALYLCASSPGLGAEGEQFFGPGTRLTVL.

This chain links TRBV10-3 with TRBJ2-3; tentative D call: TRBD1 (6 bases). The length of the CDR3 is 12 residues. Germline CDR1 reads ENHRY; CDR2 reads SYGVKD. The V gene lost 8 bases and the J gene lost 2 bases, with 8 bases spanning the gap. The CDR3 protein is CAIGQSTDTQYF. DNA for the CDR3: TGTGCCATCGGACAGTCCACAGATACGCAGTATTTT.